This passage covers 27 T cell receptor beta chains from one sample sequenced in a study of T cells in Graves' hyperthyroidism and ophthalmopathy. Authors of the study amplified TCR beta CDR3 regions from RNA transcripts. RT-PCR in the first round (using the HTBI primer set) targeted the TCR CDR3. TCRdb analysed the multiplex PCR reads with MiXCR anew, one entry per CDR3 protein. The profile covers roughly 570,000 distinct CDR3 sequences, with more than 15% appearing a single time and under 8% taken by the ten largest. The source material was blood. The receptors come from a woman in her 30s with Graves' hyperthyroidism.

This clonotype was observed at least ten times. The genes are TRBV20-1 and TRBJ2-5; no firm D call. With 0 bases removed from V and 4 bases from J, the gap between germline ends came to 9 bases. Germline V gene lookup returns CDR1 DFQATT and CDR2 SNEGSKA (reference sequence). The CDR3 extends over 13 amino acids. CDR3 in amino acids: CSARDLSLETQYF. CDR3 nucleotides: TGCAGTGCTAGAGATCTATCGCTAGAGACCCAGTACTTC.

The gene calls are TRBV7-3 and TRBJ1-6; D not certain. The CDR3 sequence is 17 residues long. Trimming stripped 2 bases from V and 5 bases from J, with 16 bases between. The germline gives CDR1 SGHTA, CDR2 FQGTGA. CDR3 bases: TGTGCCAGCAGCTTATTCGTCCGTTGGCAGAATAATTCACCCCTCCACTTT. It translates to CASSLFVRWQNNSPLHF.

The sample holds many counts of this clonotype. The V call is TRBV28, the J call TRBJ2-7, with TRBD1 matching 7 bases. The germline V gene encodes CDR1 MDHEN and CDR2 SYDVKM. V gave up 5 bases and J gave up 3 bases; unmatched junction bases: 4. The CDR3 totals 13 residues. The CDR3 loop reads CASSRDRIYEQYF. The CDR3 bases are TGTGCCAGCAGTCGGGACAGAATCTACGAGCAGTACTTC.

With respect to this clonotype: With a much larger clone just one base away, this may be a read error. The CDR3 region is CAGSPPTSGRYTQYF. In DNA form, the CDR3 reads TGTGCCGGCTCACCACCAACTAGCGGGAGGTATACGCAGTATTTT. The rearrangement joins TRBV18 to TRBJ2-3; 12 bases are a match to TRBD2. Germline lookup yields CDR1 KGHSH and CDR2 LQKENI. This CDR3 has 15 amino acids.

Regarding this clonotype: A much larger clone differs from this one at a single base, so this may be a read error. The CDR3 does not end in the conserved phenylalanine or tryptophan, so this is likely a read error. The chain joins TRBV20-1 to TRBJ1-6; 9 bases match TRBD1. Per germline, CDR1 DFQATT and CDR2 SNEGSKA (reference sequence). V lost 4 bases to trimming and J lost 7 bases; unmatched junction nucleotides: 14. CDR3 length equals 17 residues. CDR3 DNA: TGCAGTGCTAAGCCGAGGGTCACAGGGGGCTACAATTCACCCCTCCACGTT. This translates into CSAKPRVTGGYNSPLHV.

This clonotype has a count of ten or more. V and J are TRBV30 and TRBJ1-1; 12 bases align to TRBD1. The germline CDR1 and CDR2 sequences are GTSNPN and SVGIG (reference sequence). The CDR3 totals 16 residues. The J segment lost 12 bases and the V segment lost 1 base, leaving 15 bases of the junction unmatched. The CDR3 sequence is CAWSAPGQGALSSPFF. Written as DNA, the CDR3 is TGTGCCTGGAGTGCGCCGGGACAGGGGGCACTCTCGTCCCCTTTCTTT.

This clonotype was seen a few times. V and J are TRBV29-1 and TRBJ2-1; 11 bases match TRBD1. From germline, CDR1 is SQVTM and CDR2 ANQGSEA. The CDR3 has 13 amino acids. Losses at the gene ends were 6 bases for V and 4 bases for J; bases not matched to a gene: 2. The CDR3 loop is CSVRDRGYNEQFF. The DNA of the CDR3 is TGCAGCGTCCGGGACAGGGGGTACAATGAGCAGTTCTTC.

This clonotype was observed a few times. The chain couples TRBV6-1 to TRBJ1-6; D might be TRBD1 (5 bases). The CDR3 is 16 residues long. Germline CDR1 and CDR2: MNHNS and SASEGT. Trimming removed 6 bases at V and 6 bases at J, with 18 bases between. The CDR3 is CASRPLSGSVNSPLHF. In nucleotides, the CDR3 is TGTGCCAGCAGACCTCTGTCAGGGTCGGTTAATTCACCCCTCCACTTT.

Details on this clonotype: Possible read error: a much larger clone is one base away. The chain links TRBV30 to TRBJ1-1; TRBD1 is a possible D gene (6 bases). V shed 3 bases and J shed 7 bases, with 12 bases lying between them. Germline V gives CDR1 GTSNPN, CDR2 SVGIG (reference sequence). CDR3 length equals 12 residues. Here the CDR3 DNA reads TGTGCCTGGAGACGGGGGGGCATTGAAGCTTTCTTT. Its protein is CAWRRGGIEAFF. Drawing the rest from reference TRBV30 and TRBJ1-1, the complete variable domain is SQTIHQWPATLVQPVGSPLSLECTVEGTSNPNLYWYRQAAGRGLQLLFYSVGIGQISSEVPQNLSASRPQDRQFILSSKKLLLSDSGFYLCAWRRGGIEAFFGQGTRLTVV.

This clonotype came up many times. The rearrangement uses TRBV2 and TRBJ2-1; TRBD2 aligns across 13 bases. The CDR3 length is 15 residues. V dropped 4 bases and J dropped 3; count of bases not matched to a gene: 0. Germline values: CDR1 SNHLY, CDR2 FYNNEI. In DNA form, the CDR3 reads TGTGCCAGCAGTGGACTAGCGGGAGGCTACAATGAGCAGTTCTTC. Translation gives CASSGLAGGYNEQFF.

This clonotype was seen only a few times. The chain carries TRBV27 and TRBJ1-1, with a tentative D call TRBD1 (5 bases). Germline V CDR1 and CDR2: MNHEY, SMNVEV (reference sequence). The ends were cut back, 2 bases at V and 1 base at J, with 26 bases in the middle. The CDR3 contains 20 residues. The CDR3 sequence: CASSLTTARPQGSRNTEAFF. The CDR3 DNA reads TGTGCCAGCAGTTTAACCACCGCTAGGCCGCAGGGAAGTAGGAACACTGAAGCTTTCTTT.

This chain links TRBV7-3 with TRBJ2-1; TRBD1 matches at 9 bases. This CDR3 has 15 residues. Losses at the gene ends were 4 bases for V and 7 bases for J; bases not matched to a gene: 8. Germline V gene data show CDR1 as SGHTA and CDR2 as FQGTGA. The CDR3 spells CASSSPRQGVNEQFF. The CDR3 bases are TGTGCCAGCAGCTCACCCCGACAGGGGGTAAATGAGCAGTTCTTC.

At least ten counts were recorded for this clonotype. The CDR3 here is CASSFSRLVEGTDTQYF. The CDR3 bases are TGTGCCAGCAGTTTCAGCCGACTAGTTGAGGGCACAGATACGCAGTATTTT. The chain couples TRBV12-3 or TRBV12-4 to TRBJ2-3, with D perhaps matching TRBD2 (6 bases). V shed 3 bases and J shed 1 base, with 17 bases lying between them. The CDR3 has 17 amino acids.

This clonotype was found many times. V is TRBV28 and J is TRBJ1-4, with D unclear. This CDR3 comprises 17 residues. Looked up from germline, CDR1 is MDHEN and CDR2 is SYDVKM. Between the trimmed V and J ends, which lost 4 bases and 6 bases, there was a span of 21 bases. The CDR3 protein is CASSSPPGYDVDEKLFF. CDR3 nucleotides: TGTGCCAGCAGTTCGCCCCCCGGGTACGACGTCGATGAAAAACTGTTTTTT.

This clonotype has only a few counts. This chain joins TRBV12-3 or TRBV12-4 and TRBJ1-2; tentative D call: TRBD1 (6 bases). The V gene lost 8 bases and the J gene lost 3 bases, with 16 bases spanning the gap. This CDR3 is 14 amino acids long. CDR3 nucleotides: TGTGCCAGCCGCTTAGCAGGGGAGGACTATGGCTACACCTTC. Translating gives CASRLAGEDYGYTF.

This rearrangement joins TRBV28 to TRBJ2-3; TRBD2 aligns across 7 bases. The J segment lost 4 bases and the V segment lost 1 base, leaving 14 bases of the junction unmatched. This CDR3 is 18 amino acids long. Germline V gene data show CDR1 as MDHEN and CDR2 as SYDVKM. The CDR3 spells CASSLSGGSARRPDTQYF. The CDR3 DNA reads TGTGCCAGCAGTTTATCGGGCGGGAGCGCCCGTCGACCAGATACGCAGTATTTT. Complete variable domain (other parts from reference TRBV28 and TRBJ2-3): DVKVTQSSRYLVKRTGEKVFLECVQDMDHENMFWYRQDPGLGLRLIYFSYDVKMKEKGDIPEGYSVSREKKERFSLILESASTNQTSMYLCASSLSGGSARRPDTQYFGPGTRLTVL.

As to this clonotype: Possible read error: a much larger clone is one base away. The chain uses TRBV27 and TRBJ2-7; D gene uncertain. The CDR3 extends over 14 amino acids. Germline-derived CDR1 and CDR2 are MNHEY and SMNVEV (reference sequence). Trimming took off 1 base at V and 3 bases at J, with 10 bases between the two ends. DNA for the CDR3: TGTGCCAGCAGTTTATTCTACCCCGGCTACGAGCAGTACTTC. The encoded protein is CASSLFYPGYEQYF.

This clonotype was found many times. The V and J genes are TRBV2 and TRBJ1-1; D perhaps matches TRBD1 (5 bases). The CDR3 consists of 14 residues. V was pared by 5 bases and J by 3 bases, with 13 bases between. CDR1 and CDR2 from the germline V gene are SNHLY and FYNNEI. The CDR3 bases are TGTGCCAGCAGTTTCAGTTACAGGTACACTGAAGCTTTCTTT. Translated: CASSFSYRYTEAFF.

The chain carries TRBV3-1 and TRBJ2-5, with D possibly matching TRBD2 (5 bases). This CDR3 has 14 residues. The V end lost 1 base, the J end lost 13 bases, and 19 bases lay between the germline ends. Germline V CDR1 and CDR2: LGHDT, YNNKEL (reference sequence). In nucleotides, the CDR3 is TGTGCCAGCAGCCAAGGGCGTGGTCTAGCAAGACTGTACTTC. Amino acids: CASSQGRGLARLYF.

The table lists this clonotype with a few counts. The genes are TRBV5-6 and TRBJ2-1, with 7 nucleotides matching TRBD2. Per germline, CDR1 SGHDT and CDR2 YYEEEE. The CDR3 covers 16 residues. The trim removed 0 bases at V and 3 bases at J, leaving 6 bases unmatched. CDR3 in amino acids: CASSLAAGDSYNEQFF. The CDR3 DNA reads TGTGCCAGCAGCTTGGCGGCGGGAGACAGCTACAATGAGCAGTTCTTC.

Only a few counts were recorded for this clonotype. The chain couples TRBV7-2 to TRBJ1-1; D not resolved. CDR1 SGHTA and CDR2 FQGNSA come from the germline V gene. This CDR3 spans 13 amino acids. V lost 5 bases and J 1 base, leaving 8 bases between the germline ends. The CDR3 DNA sequence: TGTGCCAGCAGCCCGAACAGGAACACTGAAGCTTTCTTT. It codes for CASSPNRNTEAFF.

At least ten counts were recorded for this clonotype. The chain is built from TRBV27 and TRBJ1-6; D remains unclear. Germline-derived CDR1 and CDR2 are MNHEY and SMNVEV (reference sequence). The CDR3 is 14 residues long. V lost 2 bases, J lost 5 bases, and 7 bases lay in between. CDR3 residues: CASSLGQNNSPLHF. The CDR3 DNA is TGTGCCAGCAGTTTAGGTCAGAATAATTCACCCCTCCACTTT.

The chain uses TRBV7-3 and TRBJ2-1, with D unclear. Trimming removed 5 bases from V and 6 bases from J, with 17 bases in between. CDR1 is SGHTA and CDR2 is FQGTGA in the germline V gene. The CDR3 length is 15 residues. The CDR3 spells CASSIGPLGFNEQFF. Written as DNA, the CDR3 is TGTGCCAGCAGCATAGGACCTCTGGGGTTCAATGAGCAGTTCTTC.

This sequence joins TRBV25-1 and TRBJ1-1; 7 bases map to TRBD1. The V gene's germline CDR1 is MGHDK and CDR2 SYGVNS. V was pared by 5 bases and J by 8 bases, with 8 bases of the junction left unmatched. The CDR3 sequence is 13 residues long. CDR3 region: CASSPGTAREAFF. The CDR3 DNA reads TGTGCCAGCAGTCCCGGGACAGCCAGGGAAGCTTTCTTT. The variable domain in full, completed from reference TRBV25-1 and TRBJ1-1, reads EADIYQTPRYLVIGTGKKITLECSQTMGHDKMYWYQQDPGMELHLIHYSYGVNSTEKGDLSSESTVSRIRTEHFPLTLESARPSHTSQYLCASSPGTAREAFFGQGTRLTVV.

This clonotype came up a few times. J is TRBJ2-7 and V is TRBV7-2, with D hard to call. V shed 1 base and J shed 0 bases, with 10 bases lying between them. There are 15 residues in the CDR3. Germline V gene lookup returns CDR1 SGHTA and CDR2 FQGNSA. The CDR3 here is CASSLDRLDSYEQYF. As DNA, the CDR3 is TGTGCCAGCAGCTTAGACCGGCTAGACTCCTACGAGCAGTACTTC.

This clonotype was seen at least ten times. The V gene is TRBV20-1, the J gene TRBJ2-7, with D perhaps matching TRBD2 (6 bases). The CDR3 covers 14 residues. V was pared by 0 bases and J by 4 bases, with 13 bases between. CDR1 and CDR2 from the germline V gene are DFQATT and SNEGSKA (reference sequence). The CDR3 reads CSARERGRGYEQYF. The DNA for the CDR3 is TGCAGTGCTAGAGAGCGGGGTCGAGGGTACGAGCAGTACTTC.

On this clonotype: One junction end disagrees with the germline gene, perhaps due to a read error. The chain's CDR3 is CASKPRVGNEKLFF. CDR3 DNA sequence: TGTGCCAGCAAGCCCAGGGTGGGGAATGAAAAACTGTTTTTC. V usage is TRBV19 and J usage is TRBJ1-4, with a weak D call TRBD1 (5 bases). CDR1 and CDR2 (germline): LNHDA, SQIVND (reference sequence). The CDR3 sequence is 14 residues long.